The sequence of this TCR beta chain was determined in a study of cytotoxic CD8 clonotypes in ibrutinib-treated CLL. Study context: With a range of 6 to 36, the median treatment time before response samples were taken was approximately twelve months. Samples yielded averages of hundreds of thousands of productive templates and approximately 86,000 productive rearrangements.

On this clone: Its antigen is as yet unknown.

V lost 0 bases to trimming and J lost 8 bases, with 11 bases between them. This CDR3 has 13 residues. The germline V gene has CDR1 SGHRS and CDR2 YFSETQ. The data were produced by immunoSEQ multiplex PCR, yet TCRdb's version contains in-frame clones alone and is incomplete. The sample lists a few hundred thousand clones, roughly 70% occurring once. Findings of the study overall: The times at which samples were taken varied between sustained-remission and progressing patients.

The chain carries TRBV5-1 and TRBJ1-2; no clear D gene. The clonotype was recovered from a human donor with chronic lymphocytic leukemia. Sequenced material: PBMCs, taken after 36 months of ibrutinib treatment. This CDR3 is CASSLDVPMGYTF. The CDR3 DNA sequence: TGCGCCAGCAGCTTGGACGTCCCTATGGGCTACACCTTC. The full variable domain, completed using reference TRBV5-1 and TRBJ1-2, is KAGVTQTPRYLIKTRGQQVTLSCSPISGHRSVSWYQQTPGQGLQFLFEYFSETQRNKGNFPGRFSGRQFSNSRSEMNVSTLELGDSALYLCASSLDVPMGYTFGSGTRLTVV.